This is a list of T cell receptor beta chains from one sample in a study of T cell responses to AZD1222 COVID-19 vaccine. Generated by immunoSEQ multiplex PCR, the TCRdb table keeps only in-frame clones and is missing some. In the table there are approximately 140,000 clones, under 95% of which are singletons. This material consisted of peripheral blood, taken on day 0 of MenACWY control vaccination. The receptor source for this set is an adult in good health. CDR3s include the opening cysteine and the closing phenylalanine or tryptophan. A D gene is named only where the DNA matches it firmly. Only some rows state a clone size, as once, few, many or a class for expanded clones.

CDR3nt: TGTGCCAGCAGTGAAGCGGGACAGGCAGGTTCCTACGAGCAGTACTTC
CDR3aa: CASSEAGQAGSYEQYF
d_gene: TRBD1
v_gene: TRBV6-1
abundance: .
j_gene: TRBJ2-7

CDR3nt: TGCGCCAGCAGCTTGGCAGGTAGCGGGACCTACGAGCAGTACTTC
CDR3aa: CASSLAGSGTYEQYF
d_gene: TRBD2
v_gene: TRBV5-1
abundance: .
j_gene: TRBJ2-7

CDR3nt: TGCGCCAGCAGCTCCCCGGGACAGGCTAGAGAGGGGTACACCTTC
CDR3aa: CASSSPGQAREGYTF
d_gene: TRBD1
v_gene: TRBV5-1
abundance: .
j_gene: TRBJ1-2

CDR3nt: TGTGCCAGCAGCCCTACCGGGACAGGGGACGGTCAGCCCCAGCATTTT
CDR3aa: CASSPTGTGDGQPQHF
d_gene: TRBD1
v_gene: TRBV3-1/TRBV3-2
abundance: .
j_gene: TRBJ1-5

CDR3nt: TGTGCCAGCAGCCGAACAGGGGACGTGGACATTCAGTACTTC
CDR3aa: CASSRTGDVDIQYF
d_gene: TRBD1
v_gene: TRBV6-2/TRBV6-3
abundance: .
j_gene: TRBJ2-4

CDR3nt: TGTGCCAGTAGTATGAGTGGGGGATATCCCCTCCACTTT
CDR3aa: CASSMSGGYPLHF
d_gene: .
v_gene: TRBV19
abundance: .
j_gene: TRBJ1-6

CDR3nt: TGCGCCAGCAGCCCACCCACCATGAATCAGCCCCAGCATTTT
CDR3aa: CASSPPTMNQPQHF
d_gene: .
v_gene: TRBV4-1
abundance: .
j_gene: TRBJ1-5

CDR3nt: TGTGCCAGCAGTCACGCTGCCCTCCCACAGGGGGCGAGGGAGACCCAGTACTTC
CDR3aa: CASSHAALPQGARETQYF
d_gene: TRBD1
v_gene: TRBV27
abundance: .
j_gene: TRBJ2-5

CDR3nt: TGTGCCAGCAGTGTGGGACAGCTAGCCAAAAACATTCAGTACTTC
CDR3aa: CASSVGQLAKNIQYF
d_gene: TRBD1
v_gene: TRBV2
abundance: .
j_gene: TRBJ2-4

CDR3nt: TGTGCCAGCAGCCTAGGGGGCACAGATACGCAGTATTTT
CDR3aa: CASSLGGTDTQYF
d_gene: .
v_gene: TRBV3-1/TRBV3-2
abundance: once
j_gene: TRBJ2-3

CDR3nt: TGTGCCAGCAGCGAAGCTGGCTTCTACGAGCAGTACTTC
CDR3aa: CASSEAGFYEQYF
d_gene: .
v_gene: TRBV9
abundance: .
j_gene: TRBJ2-7

CDR3nt: TGTGCCAGCAGGCGGGACAGATCGGAAGGCTACACCTTC
CDR3aa: CASRRDRSEGYTF
d_gene: TRBD1
v_gene: TRBV14
abundance: .
j_gene: TRBJ1-2

CDR3nt: TGTGCCAGCAGTTACTCGGTCAGTGGCAGCACTGAAGCTTTCTTT
CDR3aa: CASSYSVSGSTEAFF
d_gene: .
v_gene: TRBV6-5
abundance: .
j_gene: TRBJ1-1

CDR3nt: TGTGCCAGCAGTAACCAACGGGCCCTCTATGGCTACACCTTC
CDR3aa: CASSNQRALYGYTF
d_gene: .
v_gene: TRBV28
abundance: .
j_gene: TRBJ1-2

CDR3nt: TGTGCCAGCAGCTCCATAAAAGGTGACAGGGGCACTGAAGCTTTCTTT
CDR3aa: CASSSIKGDRGTEAFF
d_gene: TRBD1
v_gene: TRBV11-2
abundance: few
j_gene: TRBJ1-1

CDR3nt: TGTGCCAGCAGCTCAGGACTAGCGGGCTACAATGAGCAGTTCTTC
CDR3aa: CASSSGLAGYNEQFF
d_gene: TRBD2
v_gene: TRBV28
abundance: .
j_gene: TRBJ2-1

CDR3nt: TGTGCCAGCAGCTCCGAGGTTAGCAGGAAAGAGACCCAGTACTTC
CDR3aa: CASSSEVSRKETQYF
d_gene: .
v_gene: TRBV7-2
abundance: .
j_gene: TRBJ2-5

CDR3nt: TGCGCCAGCAGCTTCGATCTGGGGGAGCAGTACTTC
CDR3aa: CASSFDLGEQYF
d_gene: .
v_gene: TRBV5-1
abundance: .
j_gene: TRBJ2-7